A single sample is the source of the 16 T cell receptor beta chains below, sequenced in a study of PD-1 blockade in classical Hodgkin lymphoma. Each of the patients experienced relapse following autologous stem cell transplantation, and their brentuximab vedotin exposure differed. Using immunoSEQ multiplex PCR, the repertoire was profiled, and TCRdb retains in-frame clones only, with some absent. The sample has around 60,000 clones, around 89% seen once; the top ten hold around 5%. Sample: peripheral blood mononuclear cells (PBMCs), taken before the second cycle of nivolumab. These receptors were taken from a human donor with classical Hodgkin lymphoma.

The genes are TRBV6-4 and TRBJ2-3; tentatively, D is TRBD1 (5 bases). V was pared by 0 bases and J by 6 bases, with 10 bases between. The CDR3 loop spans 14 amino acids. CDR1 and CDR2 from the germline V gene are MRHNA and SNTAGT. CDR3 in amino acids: CASSDSRGSDTQYF. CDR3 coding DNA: TGTGCCAGCAGTGACTCAAGGGGATCTGATACGCAGTATTTT.

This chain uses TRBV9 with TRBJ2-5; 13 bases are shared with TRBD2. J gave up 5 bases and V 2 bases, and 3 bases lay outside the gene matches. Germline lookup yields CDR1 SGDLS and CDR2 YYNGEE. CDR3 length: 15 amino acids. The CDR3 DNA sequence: TGTGCCAGCAGCGTGGGACTAGCGGGGATGGAGACCCAGTACTTC. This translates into CASSVGLAGMETQYF.

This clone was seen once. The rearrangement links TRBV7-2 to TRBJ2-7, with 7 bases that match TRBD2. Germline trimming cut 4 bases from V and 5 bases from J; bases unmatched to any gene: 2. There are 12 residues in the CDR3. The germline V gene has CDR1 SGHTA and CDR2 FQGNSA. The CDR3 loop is CASSWGGNEQYF. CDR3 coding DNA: TGTGCCAGCAGCTGGGGGGGTAACGAGCAGTACTTC.

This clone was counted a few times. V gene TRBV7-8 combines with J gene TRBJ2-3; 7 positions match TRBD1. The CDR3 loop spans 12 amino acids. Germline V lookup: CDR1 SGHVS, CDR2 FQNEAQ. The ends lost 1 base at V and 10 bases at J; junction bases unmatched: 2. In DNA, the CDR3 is TGTGCCAGCAGCTTAGACAGGGGCGCGCAGTATTTT. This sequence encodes CASSLDRGAQYF.

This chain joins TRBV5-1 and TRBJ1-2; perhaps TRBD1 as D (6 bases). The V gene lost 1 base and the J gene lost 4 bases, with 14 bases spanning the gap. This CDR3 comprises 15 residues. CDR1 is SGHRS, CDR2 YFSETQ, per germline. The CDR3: CASSLTEQGTYGYTF. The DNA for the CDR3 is TGCGCCAGCAGCTTGACCGAACAGGGAACCTATGGCTACACCTTC.

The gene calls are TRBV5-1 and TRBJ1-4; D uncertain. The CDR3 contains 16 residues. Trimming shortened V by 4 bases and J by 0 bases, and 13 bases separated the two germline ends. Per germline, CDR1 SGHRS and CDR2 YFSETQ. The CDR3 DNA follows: TGCGCCAGCAGCCGGGCGCAGCTTGCAACTAATGAAAAACTGTTTTTT. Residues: CASSRAQLATNEKLFF. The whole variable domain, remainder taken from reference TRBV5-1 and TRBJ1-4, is KAGVTQTPRYLIKTRGQQVTLSCSPISGHRSVSWYQQTPGQGLQFLFEYFSETQRNKGNFPGRFSGRQFSNSRSEMNVSTLELGDSALYLCASSRAQLATNEKLFFGSGTQLSVL.

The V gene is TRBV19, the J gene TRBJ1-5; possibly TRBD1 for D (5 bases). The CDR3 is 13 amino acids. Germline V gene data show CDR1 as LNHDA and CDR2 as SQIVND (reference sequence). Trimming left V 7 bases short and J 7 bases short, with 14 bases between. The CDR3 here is CASKTTERQPQHF. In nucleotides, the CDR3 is TGTGCCAGTAAAACGACAGAACGGCAGCCCCAGCATTTT. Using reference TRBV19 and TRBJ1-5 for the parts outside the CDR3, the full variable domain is DGGITQSPKYLFRKEGQNVTLSCEQNLNHDAMYWYRQDPGQGLRLIYYSQIVNDFQKGDIAEGYSVSREKKESFPLTVTSAQKNPTAFYLCASKTTERQPQHFGDGTRLSIL.

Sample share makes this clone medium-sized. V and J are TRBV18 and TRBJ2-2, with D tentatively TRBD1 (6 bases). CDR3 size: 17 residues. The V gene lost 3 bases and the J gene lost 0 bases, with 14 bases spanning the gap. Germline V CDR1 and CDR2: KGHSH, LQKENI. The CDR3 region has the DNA TGTGCCAGCTCACCCATTCCACAGGGTTCGAACACCGGGGAGCTGTTTTTT. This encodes CASSPIPQGSNTGELFF.

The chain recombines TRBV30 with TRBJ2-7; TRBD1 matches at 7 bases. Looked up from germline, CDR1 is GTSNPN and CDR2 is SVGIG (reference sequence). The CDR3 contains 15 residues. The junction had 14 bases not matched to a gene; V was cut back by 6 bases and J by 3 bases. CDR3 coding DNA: TGTGCCTGTCACAGAAAGGGGACAGCGAACTACGAGCAGTACTTC. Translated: CACHRKGTANYEQYF.

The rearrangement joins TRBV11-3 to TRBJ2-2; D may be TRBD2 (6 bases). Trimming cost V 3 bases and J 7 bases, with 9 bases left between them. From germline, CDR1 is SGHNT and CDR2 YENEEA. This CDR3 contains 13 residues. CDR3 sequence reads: CASSFGRDGELFF. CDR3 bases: TGTGCCAGCAGCTTCGGGAGAGACGGGGAGCTGTTTTTT.

CDR3 sequence reads: CASSVDGGGYGYTF. The DNA of the CDR3 is TGTGCCAGCAGCGTAGATGGCGGAGGCTATGGCTACACCTTC. V is TRBV9 and J is TRBJ1-2, with D uncertain. The CDR3 is made up of 14 amino acids. The germline V gene has CDR1 SGDLS and CDR2 YYNGEE. With 0 bases removed from V and 4 bases from J, the gap between germline ends came to 10 bases.

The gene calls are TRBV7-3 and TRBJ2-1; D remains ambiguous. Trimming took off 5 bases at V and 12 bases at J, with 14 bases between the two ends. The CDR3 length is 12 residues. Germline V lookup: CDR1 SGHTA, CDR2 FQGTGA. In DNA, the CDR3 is TGTGCCAGCAGCCCGGGTGGCGCCACGCAGTTCTTC. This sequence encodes CASSPGGATQFF.

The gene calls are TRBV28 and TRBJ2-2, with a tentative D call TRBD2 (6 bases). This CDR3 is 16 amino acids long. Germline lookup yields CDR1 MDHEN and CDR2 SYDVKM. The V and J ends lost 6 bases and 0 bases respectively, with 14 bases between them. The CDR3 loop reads CASSSGGLPNTGELFF. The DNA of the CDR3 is TGTGCCAGCAGCAGCGGAGGGCTTCCGAACACCGGGGAGCTGTTTTTT.

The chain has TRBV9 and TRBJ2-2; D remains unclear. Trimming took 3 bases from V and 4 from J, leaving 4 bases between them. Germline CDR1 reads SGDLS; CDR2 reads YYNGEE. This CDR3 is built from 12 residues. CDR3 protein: CASSESTGELFF. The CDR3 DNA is TGTGCCAGCAGCGAGAGCACCGGGGAGCTGTTTTTT.

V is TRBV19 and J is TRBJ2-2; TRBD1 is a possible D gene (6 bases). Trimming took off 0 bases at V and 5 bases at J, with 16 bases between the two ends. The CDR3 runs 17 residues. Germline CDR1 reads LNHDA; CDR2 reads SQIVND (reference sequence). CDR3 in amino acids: CASSIDLSGQLTGELFF. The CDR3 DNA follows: TGTGCCAGTAGTATAGATCTATCCGGACAGTTAACCGGGGAGCTGTTTTTT. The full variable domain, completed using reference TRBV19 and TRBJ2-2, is DGGITQSPKYLFRKEGQNVTLSCEQNLNHDAMYWYRQDPGQGLRLIYYSQIVNDFQKGDIAEGYSVSREKKESFPLTVTSAQKNPTAFYLCASSIDLSGQLTGELFFGEGSRLTVL.

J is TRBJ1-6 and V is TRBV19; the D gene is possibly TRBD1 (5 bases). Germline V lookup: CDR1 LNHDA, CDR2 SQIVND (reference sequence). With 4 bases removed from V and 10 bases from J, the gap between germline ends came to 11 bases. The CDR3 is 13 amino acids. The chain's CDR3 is CASSNPGYSPLHF. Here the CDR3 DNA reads TGTGCCAGTAGTAATCCAGGGTACTCACCCCTCCACTTT.